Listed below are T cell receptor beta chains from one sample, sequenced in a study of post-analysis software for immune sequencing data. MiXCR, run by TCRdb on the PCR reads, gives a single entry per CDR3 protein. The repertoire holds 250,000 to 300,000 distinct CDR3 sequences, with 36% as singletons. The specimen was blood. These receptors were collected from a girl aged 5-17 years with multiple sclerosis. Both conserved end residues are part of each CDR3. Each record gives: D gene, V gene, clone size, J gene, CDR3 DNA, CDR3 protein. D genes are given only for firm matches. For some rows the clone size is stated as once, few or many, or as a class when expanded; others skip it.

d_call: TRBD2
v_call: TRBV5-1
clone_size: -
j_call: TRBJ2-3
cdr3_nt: TGCGCCAGCAGCTTAAGCGGGGGTTCCGATACGCAGTATTTT
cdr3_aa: CASSLSGGSDTQYF

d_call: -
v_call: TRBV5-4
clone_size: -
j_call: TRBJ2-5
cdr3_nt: TGTGCCAGCAGCTTGTCCAGGGATCAAGAGACCCAGTACTTC
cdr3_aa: CASSLSRDQETQYF

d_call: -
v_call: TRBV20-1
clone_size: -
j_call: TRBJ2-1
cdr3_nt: TGCAGTGCTAGAGACATATTGGGGGCACTTCGTAATGAGCAGTTCTTC
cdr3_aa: CSARDILGALRNEQFF

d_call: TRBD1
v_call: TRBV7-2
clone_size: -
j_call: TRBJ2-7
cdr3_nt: TGTGCCAGCAGCTCCTACAGGGGAGAATCCTACGAGCAGTACTTC
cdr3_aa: CASSSYRGESYEQYF

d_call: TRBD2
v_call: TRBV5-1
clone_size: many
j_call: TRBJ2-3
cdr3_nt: TGCGCCAGCAGCTCGGGAACAGCGGGGGTCACAGATACGCAGTATTTT
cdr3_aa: CASSSGTAGVTDTQYF

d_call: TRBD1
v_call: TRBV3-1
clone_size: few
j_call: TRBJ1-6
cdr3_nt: TGTGCCAGCAGCCAAGGGACAGGCTATAATTCACCCCTCCACTTT
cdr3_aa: CASSQGTGYNSPLHF

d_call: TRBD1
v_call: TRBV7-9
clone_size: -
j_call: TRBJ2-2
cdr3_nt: TGTGCCAGCAGCTCACGACAGGGGGACGGCGGGGAGCTGTTTTTT
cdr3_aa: CASSSRQGDGGELFF

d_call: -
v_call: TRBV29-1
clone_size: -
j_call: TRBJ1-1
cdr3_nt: TGCAGCGTTGAGTCCGGGGGGGACACTGAAGCTTTCTTT
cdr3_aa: CSVESGGDTEAFF

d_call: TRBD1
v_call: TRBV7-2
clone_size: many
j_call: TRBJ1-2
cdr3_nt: TGTGCCAGCAGCCACCTGGACAGGGGATATGGCTACACCTTC
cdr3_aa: CASSHLDRGYGYTF

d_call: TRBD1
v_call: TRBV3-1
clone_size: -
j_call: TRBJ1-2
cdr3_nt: TGTGCCAGCAGCCGCGGACAGGGCCTGGGTGGCTACACCTTC
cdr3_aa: CASSRGQGLGGYTF

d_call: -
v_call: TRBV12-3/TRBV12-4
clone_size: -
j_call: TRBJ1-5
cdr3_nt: TGTGCCAGCAGTCCGAGGAAGGGGGTCAATCAGCCCCAGCATTTT
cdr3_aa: CASSPRKGVNQPQHF

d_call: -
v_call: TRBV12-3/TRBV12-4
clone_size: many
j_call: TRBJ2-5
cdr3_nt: TGTGCCATCAGAGATAGGGCCCGCGAGACCCAGTACTTC
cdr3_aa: CAIRDRARETQYF

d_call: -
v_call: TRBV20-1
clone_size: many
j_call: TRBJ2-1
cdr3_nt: TGCAGTGCTAGCCCAGCGGGTGGCCTAAGTGAGCAGTTCTTC
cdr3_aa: CSASPAGGLSEQFF

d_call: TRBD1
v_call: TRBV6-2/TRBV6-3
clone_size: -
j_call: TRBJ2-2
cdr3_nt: TGTGCCAGCAGTTATCTAGGACAGGGCTTCACGAACACCGGGGAGCTGTTTTTT
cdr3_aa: CASSYLGQGFTNTGELFF

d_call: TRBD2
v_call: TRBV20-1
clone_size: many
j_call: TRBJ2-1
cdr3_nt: TGCAGTGCCCCGACTAGCGGGGCCAATGAGCAGTTCTTC
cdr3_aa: CSAPTSGANEQFF

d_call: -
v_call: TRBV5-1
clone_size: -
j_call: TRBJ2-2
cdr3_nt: TGCGCCAGCAGCTTCGTGGCGCTCACCGGGGAGCTGTTTTTT
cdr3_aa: CASSFVALTGELFF

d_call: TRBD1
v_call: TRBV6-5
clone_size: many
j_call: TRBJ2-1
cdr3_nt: TGTGCCAGCAGTTACTCGGGGACAGTCTTCGATCCGTTCTTC
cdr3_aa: CASSYSGTVFDPFF

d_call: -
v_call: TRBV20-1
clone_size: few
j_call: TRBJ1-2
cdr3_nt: TGCAGTGCTAGTAGTACAGCTCATGGCTACACCTTC
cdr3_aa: CSASSTAHGYTF

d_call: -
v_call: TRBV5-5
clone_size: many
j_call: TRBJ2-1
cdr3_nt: TGTGCCAGCAGCTTGGGAGCTGGCAGGGCTAACAATGAGCAGTTCTTC
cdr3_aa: CASSLGAGRANNEQFF

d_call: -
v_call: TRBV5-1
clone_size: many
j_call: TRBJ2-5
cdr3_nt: TGCGCCAGCAGAGGGGAGAACCAAGAGACCCAGTACTTC
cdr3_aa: CASRGENQETQYF

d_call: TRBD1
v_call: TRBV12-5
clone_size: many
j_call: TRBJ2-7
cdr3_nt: TGTGCTAGTGGTTCCCTCGCGACAGGGACGGAGCAGTACTTC
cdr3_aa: CASGSLATGTEQYF

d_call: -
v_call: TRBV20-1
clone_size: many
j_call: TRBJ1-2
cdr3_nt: TGCAGTGCTACAACGGGGATCTATGGCTACACCTTC
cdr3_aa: CSATTGIYGYTF

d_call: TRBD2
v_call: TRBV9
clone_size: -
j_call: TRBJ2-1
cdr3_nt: TGTGCCAGCAGCGTTGAGGGAGGGTCCTACAATGAGCAGTTCTTC
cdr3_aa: CASSVEGGSYNEQFF

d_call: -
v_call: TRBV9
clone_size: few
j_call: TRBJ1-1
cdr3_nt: TGTGCCAGCAGCGTAGCGGCTAGCCTTGGAGTCAGGGCTTTCTTT
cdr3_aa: CASSVAASLGVRAFF

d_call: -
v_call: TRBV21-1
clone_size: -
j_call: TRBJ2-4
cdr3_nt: TGTGCCAGCCACGTCGGCGGGGGACTAGCCAAAAACATTCAGTACTTC
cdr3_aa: CASHVGGGLAKNIQYF

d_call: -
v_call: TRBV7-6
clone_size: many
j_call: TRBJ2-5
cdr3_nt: TGTGCCAGCAGCCCCGTCGCGGGGATGGAAAAGACCCAGTACTTC
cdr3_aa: CASSPVAGMEKTQYF

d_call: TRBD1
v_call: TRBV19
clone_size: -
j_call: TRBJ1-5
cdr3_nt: TGTGCCAGTCGATCCGGGACAGGAGTCAATCAGCCCCAGCATTTT
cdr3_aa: CASRSGTGVNQPQHF

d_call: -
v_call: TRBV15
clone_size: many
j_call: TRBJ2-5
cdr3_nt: TGTGCCACCAGCAGCCCCGGGCGGGCCTCCCAAGAGACCCAGTACTTC
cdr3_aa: CATSSPGRASQETQYF

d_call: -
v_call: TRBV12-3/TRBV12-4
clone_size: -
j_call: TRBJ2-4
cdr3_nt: -
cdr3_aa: CASSFGPGVGIQYF

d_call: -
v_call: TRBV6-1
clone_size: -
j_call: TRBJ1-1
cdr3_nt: TGTGCCAGCAGTGGGGGCAGGGCGGAGAACACTGAAGCTTTCTTT
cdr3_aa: CASSGGRAENTEAFF

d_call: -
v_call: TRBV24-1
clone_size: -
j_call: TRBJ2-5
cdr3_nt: TGTGCCACCCACTCGGGGTCCCTGAAAGAAGAGACCCAGTACTTC
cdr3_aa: CATHSGSLKEETQYF

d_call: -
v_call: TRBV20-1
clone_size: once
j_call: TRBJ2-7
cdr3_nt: TGCAGTGCGGACCAGGCACTGGGTTCCTACGAGCAGTACTTC
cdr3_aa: CSADQALGSYEQYF

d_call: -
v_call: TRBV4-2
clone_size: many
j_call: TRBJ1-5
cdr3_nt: TGTGCCAGCAGAACCAATATTGGGGATCGCAATCAGCCCCAGCATTTT
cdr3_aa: CASRTNIGDRNQPQHF

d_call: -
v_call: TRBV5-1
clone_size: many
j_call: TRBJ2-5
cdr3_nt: TGCGCCAGCAGCTTCAGCTACCAAGAGACCCAGTACTTC
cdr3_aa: CASSFSYQETQYF

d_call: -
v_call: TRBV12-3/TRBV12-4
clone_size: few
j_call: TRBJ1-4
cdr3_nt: TGTGCCAGCAGTTACCCCGGGAATGAAAAACTGTTTTTT
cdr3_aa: CASSYPGNEKLFF